This T cell receptor (beta chain) was captured by sequencing in a study of blood T cell repertoires in COVID-19 (dated by TCRdb to the early 2020s). Regarding the research as a whole: Collaborator samples came from the United States, Italy and Spain and covered acute and convalescent phases of COVID-19. The prospective study material was composed of cDNA or gDNA derived from T cells, B-cell-depleted T cells, or PBMCs. The dataset comprised deeply sampled blood TCRbeta repertoires from subjects exposed to, actively infected with, or recovered from COVID-19. The repertoires were made available in a free public database intended to serve as a resource for research on the immune response to SARS-CoV-2. The samples were drawn from two sources: the first 160 participants of the ongoing ImmuneRACE study, and 1,254 subjects contributed by 6 global collaborators. The sample metadata nearly always contained a de-identified subject ID, COVID-19 status, age in years and sex. HLA class I and class II types, where available, came from metadata supplied by the sample provider rather than from assay-based typing.

Reading from cysteine to phenylalanine, the CDR3 counts 15 amino acids. Of all the DNA, just the CDR3 is kept, 45 bases in frame from base 1. Relative to germline, V is 2 bases shorter and J is 4 bases shorter, with 12 bases between their ends. The CDR1 and CDR2 encoded by the germline V gene (reference sequence) are SEHNR and FQNEAQ. Participants in the prospective study were aged roughly 18 to 100 years, lived in 24 United States geographic areas, and enrolled through a virtual design. In the prospective study, cohorts were assigned on the basis of participant-reported clinical history obtained from a screening survey and a study questionnaire. For ImmuneRACE Cohort 3, a participant was defined as recovered based on two consecutive negative NP/OP PCR tests, clearance by a healthcare professional, or resolution of symptoms. In the prospective study, mobile phlebotomists collected whole blood, serum and a nasopharyngeal or oropharyngeal swab from each participant. Participants in the prospective study had the option to provide additional blood draws and questionnaires over a 2-month period. Before DNA extraction, blood samples from the prospective study were shipped at room temperature or frozen.

TCRbeta CDR3 regions were amplified from genomic DNA by means of the immunoSEQ Assay, a bias-controlled multiplex PCR. In the paper's pipeline: Nucleated cell counts per sample were estimated from amplification of reference gene primers within the assay. To quantify the absolute abundance of each unique TCRbeta CDR3 rearrangement, sequence reads were collapsed and filtered. For each sample, productive Simpson clonality was calculated as the square root of Simpson's diversity index across productive rearrangements. The source is immuneACCESS, and TCRdb retained only in-frame sequences with V and J called. Part of the clones is not carried over; for the studies checked, unresolved V genes explain less than half of this, and the remainder is unexplained. V, J and clone size are taken as reported in that table, and D and trimming were inferred from the DNA itself. The sample table holds hundreds of thousands of clones, of which approximately 90% were seen once. The ten largest clonotypes hold roughly 2.5% of the sample.

Broader findings and caveats from the paper: How much clinical and demographic metadata was included differed by source and by participant, and the metadata was provided uncurated.

Comments on this clone: Its specific antigen is unknown. The record has no base qualities; no much larger clone is one base away.

The chain was built from TRBV7-9 and TRBJ1-3; the D gene assignment is ambiguous. Material for sequencing was PBMCs or T cells enriched from blood (not recorded which). The TCR originated in a woman aged 18-29 years who had recovered from COVID-19. CDR3 loop: CASSLFSGAGNTIYF. Read as DNA, the sequence is TGTGCCAGCAGCTTATTTTCAGGCGCGGGAAACACCATATATTTT. Supplemented by the reference TRBV7-9 and TRBJ1-3 proteins around the CDR3, the complete variable domain is DTGVSQNPRHKITKRGQNVTFRCDPISEHNRLYWYRQTLGQGPEFLTYFQNEAQLEKSRLLSDRFSAERPKGSFSTLEIQRTEQGDSAMYLCASSLFSGAGNTIYFGEGSWLTVV.